What follows is one T cell receptor beta chain and its context. It lacks a known antigen. No base qualities exist here, and no much larger clone lies one base off it. Each collaborating institution followed its own protocols to collect whole blood in K2EDTA tubes. For TCRbeta analysis, collaborator samples were shipped as frozen whole blood, as isolated PBMCs, or as DNA extracted from either sample type. The data were obtained in a study of blood T cell repertoires in COVID-19 (dated by TCRdb to between 2020 and 2021). At the level of the whole study: The collaborator samples originated in the United States, Italy and Spain and spanned the acute and convalescent phases of COVID-19. The material from the prospective study consisted of cDNA or gDNA derived from T cells, B-cell-depleted T cells, or PBMCs. The samples were drawn from two sources: the first 160 participants of the ongoing ImmuneRACE study, and 1,254 subjects contributed by 6 global collaborators. Nearly every sample came with metadata listing a de-identified subject ID, COVID-19 status, age in years and sex. HLA class I and class II types, where available, came from metadata supplied by the sample provider rather than from assay-based typing. The repertoires were released in a freely available public database intended as a resource for research on the immune response to SARS-CoV-2. Subjects who had been exposed to COVID-19, were actively infected with it, or had recovered from it provided the deeply sampled blood TCRbeta repertoires that made up the dataset. What the work shows at the level of the full study, not this receptor alone: The quantity of clinical and demographic metadata differed by source and by participant and was supplied without curation.

TCRbeta CDR3 regions were amplified from genomic DNA using the immunoSEQ Assay, a bias-controlled multiplex PCR. The authors' analysis ran thus. Within the assay, amplification of reference gene primers was used to estimate how many nucleated cells each sample contained. Sequence reads were collapsed and filtered to measure the absolute abundance of every unique TCRbeta CDR3 rearrangement. Productive Simpson clonality was computed per sample as the square root of Simpson's diversity index over productive rearrangements. In TCRdb, the immuneACCESS table is reduced to in-frame sequences with V and J assigned. These tables do not hold every clone; where another copy was compared, an unresolved V gene accounts for under half, and the others remain unexplained. V, J and clone size were drawn from that table, and D and trimming were deduced from the DNA. This sample comprises about 120,000 clones, under 90% of them detected only once. Around 4% of the sample goes to the ten largest clones.

CDR1 and CDR2 were assigned from the germline V gene as SGHAT and FQNNGV. V and J are trimmed by 2 bases and 0 bases, and the gene matches miss 7 bases of the junction. The cysteine opens and the phenylalanine closes a CDR3 of 18 amino acids. Solely the CDR3 DNA is kept, with 54 bases framed from the first base. The sequencing sample was made of peripheral blood. This TCR came from a man aged 55 to 70 with acute or convalescent COVID-19. The chain joins TRBV11-2 to TRBJ2-2, with TRBD2 matching 9 junction bases. At the DNA level, the sequence is TGTGCCAGCAGCTTACAATTACTAGCGGGTTCGAACACCGGGGAGCTGTTTTTT. The resulting protein is CASSLQLLAGSNTGELFF.